A single sample is the source of the 26 T cell receptor beta chains below, sequenced in a study of blood T cell repertoires in COVID-19. Sequencing used immunoSEQ multiplex PCR; TCRdb keeps in-frame clones, though not all of them. The sample has a few hundred thousand clones, 85% to 90% seen once. Input material: PBMCs or T cells enriched from blood (not recorded which). All receptors come from a woman aged 45 to 65 who had recovered from COVID-19.

V gene TRBV5-6 combines with J gene TRBJ2-5; TRBD2 might be the D (6 bases). The length of the CDR3 is 12 residues. Trimming cost V 5 bases and J 5 bases, with 10 bases left between them. The germline V gene has CDR1 SGHDT and CDR2 YYEEEE. The CDR3: CASRSGGETQYF. The CDR3 DNA sequence: TGTGCCAGCAGATCCGGAGGGGAGACCCAGTACTTC.

This clone came up once. The genes are TRBV5-5 and TRBJ2-5; TRBD2 matches at 9 bases. Losses at the gene ends were 0 bases for V and 5 bases for J; bases not matched to a gene: 8. This CDR3 has 16 amino acids. Germline CDR1 reads SGHKS; CDR2 reads YYEKEE (reference sequence). This chain's CDR3 is CASSLVSGGTRETQYF. The CDR3 DNA is TGTGCCAGCAGCTTGGTCAGCGGGGGGACCCGGGAGACCCAGTACTTC.

V and J are TRBV29-1 and TRBJ2-3; TRBD2 matches at 15 bases. The CDR3 is 16 residues long. With 6 bases clipped from V and 2 bases from J, the junction kept 6 bases outside the gene matches. CDR1 is SQVTM and CDR2 is ANQGSEA in the germline V gene. The CDR3 coding sequence is TGCAGCGTCCGAGGACTAGCGGGGGGGGACACAGATACGCAGTATTTT. The encoded protein is CSVRGLAGGDTDTQYF.

The chain employs TRBV7-9 and TRBJ1-4; D perhaps matches TRBD1 (5 bases). The CDR3 contains 15 residues. Trimming took 3 bases from V and 0 from J, leaving 8 bases between them. Germline V gene sequence: CDR1 SEHNR, CDR2 FQNEAQ (reference sequence). CDR3 amino acids: CASSFPGPTNEKLFF. CDR3 sequence (DNA): TGTGCCAGCAGCTTCCCAGGGCCAACTAATGAAAAACTGTTTTTT.

The V gene is TRBV5-1, the J gene TRBJ1-1, with TRBD1 identical over 7 bases. Germline trimming cut 6 bases from V and 2 bases from J; bases unmatched to any gene: 16. In germline, CDR1 is SGHRS, CDR2 YFSETQ. The CDR3 loop spans 17 amino acids. The CDR3 region is CASTPRGQATLNTEAFF. Written as DNA, the CDR3 is TGCGCCAGCACCCCTAGGGGGCAAGCAACTCTTAACACTGAAGCTTTCTTT.

The rearrangement joins TRBV6-5 to TRBJ1-2, with a weak D call TRBD1 (5 bases). Germline CDR1 reads MNHEY; CDR2 reads SVGAGI. The CDR3 runs to 14 residues. The V and J ends lost 3 bases and 1 base respectively, with 9 bases between them. The CDR3 DNA reads TGTGCCAGCAGTTATGACAGCCTTAACTATGGCTACACCTTC. This codes for CASSYDSLNYGYTF.

V and J are TRBV6-5 and TRBJ2-7; TRBD2 might be the D (6 bases). CDR3 length: 16 amino acids. Germline CDR1 and CDR2: MNHEY and SVGAGI. The V and J ends lost 3 bases and 1 base respectively, with 16 bases between them. The CDR3 reads CASSYRRDFPSYEQYF. DNA of the CDR3: TGTGCCAGCAGTTATCGGCGGGACTTCCCTTCCTACGAGCAGTACTTC.

The V gene is TRBV7-6, the J gene TRBJ2-1, with 7 bases lining up with TRBD2. The CDR3 is made up of 13 amino acids. The ends lost 5 bases at V and 9 bases at J; junction bases unmatched: 7. From germline, CDR1 is SGHVS and CDR2 FNYEAQ. The CDR3 region is CASSRSGEGEQFF. CDR3 nucleotides: TGTGCCAGCAGCAGGAGTGGGGAGGGTGAGCAGTTCTTC.

The chain is built from TRBV19 and TRBJ1-2; D unresolved. V shed 1 base and J shed 4 bases, with 13 bases lying between them. The CDR3 runs to 15 residues. Germline values: CDR1 LNHDA, CDR2 SQIVND (reference sequence). The CDR3 DNA is TGTGCCAGTAGTATAGTTCAGGACTTGGGCTATGGCTACACCTTC. Translated: CASSIVQDLGYGYTF. The variable domain in full, with the rest retrieved from reference TRBV19 and TRBJ1-2, is DGGITQSPKYLFRKEGQNVTLSCEQNLNHDAMYWYRQDPGQGLRLIYYSQIVNDFQKGDIAEGYSVSREKKESFPLTVTSAQKNPTAFYLCASSIVQDLGYGYTFGSGTRLTVV.

The chain joins TRBV14 to TRBJ1-1, with D unclear. Per germline, CDR1 SGHDN and CDR2 FVKESK. The CDR3 loop spans 13 amino acids. Trimming removed 6 bases at V and 7 bases at J, with 15 bases between. CDR3 sequence: CASSRTWEGEAFF. The CDR3 DNA reads TGTGCCAGCAGTCGTACATGGGAGGGTGAAGCTTTCTTT.

The rearrangement uses TRBV27 and TRBJ2-7; possible D gene TRBD1, 5 bases. Trimming removed 2 bases from V and 2 bases from J, with 10 bases in between. This CDR3 comprises 14 residues. Germline-derived CDR1 and CDR2 are MNHEY and SMNVEV (reference sequence). CDR3 DNA sequence: TGTGCCAGCAGTTTACAGGACACTCCCTACGAGCAGTACTTC. This translates into CASSLQDTPYEQYF.

The rearrangement links TRBV3-1 (or the pseudogene TRBV3-2) to TRBJ1-2; 8 nucleotides align to TRBD1. With V trimmed by 5 bases and J by 7 bases, 12 bases remained unmatched. Germline-derived CDR1 and CDR2 are LGHDT and YNNKEL (reference sequence). The CDR3 contains 15 residues. The CDR3 region has the DNA TGTGCCAGCAGCTTTCAACTGACAGGGGAGGCTGGCTACACCTTC. Translated: CASSFQLTGEAGYTF.

This chain uses TRBV30 with TRBJ2-7; TRBD1 matches at 9 bases. The CDR3 length is 18 residues. CDR1 GTSNPN and CDR2 SVGIG come from the germline V gene (reference sequence). V lost 1 base and J lost 1; bases outside the gene matches: 14. The CDR3 DNA is TGTGCCTGGAGTGCCCCCGGGACAGGGTTTATAGGGTCCTACGAGCAGTACTTC. This codes for CAWSAPGTGFIGSYEQYF.

J is TRBJ1-2 and V is TRBV5-1; possible D gene TRBD1, 6 bases. This CDR3 is 14 amino acids long. Germline loops: CDR1 SGHRS, CDR2 YFSETQ. The germline V and J ends were trimmed by 4 bases and 5 bases, with 15 bases remaining between them. CDR3 DNA sequence: TGCGCCAGCAGCCCTCGGACAGAGACGTATGGCTACACCTTC. Its protein product is CASSPRTETYGYTF. Full variable domain (outside the CDR3, taken from reference TRBV5-1 and TRBJ1-2): KAGVTQTPRYLIKTRGQQVTLSCSPISGHRSVSWYQQTPGQGLQFLFEYFSETQRNKGNFPGRFSGRQFSNSRSEMNVSTLELGDSALYLCASSPRTETYGYTFGSGTRLTVV.

This chain links TRBV7-9 with TRBJ1-4; TRBD1 matches 9 bases. V trimming: 0 bases; J trimming: 5 bases; junction bases outside the gene matches: 1. CDR3 length equals 15 residues. CDR1 is SEHNR and CDR2 is FQNEAQ in the germline V gene (reference sequence). The CDR3 loop reads CASSLAGTGNEKLFF. In DNA form, the CDR3 reads TGTGCCAGCAGCTTAGCCGGGACAGGGAATGAAAAACTGTTTTTT. Using reference TRBV7-9 and TRBJ1-4 for the parts outside the CDR3, the full variable domain is DTGVSQNPRHKITKRGQNVTFRCDPISEHNRLYWYRQTLGQGPEFLTYFQNEAQLEKSRLLSDRFSAERPKGSFSTLEIQRTEQGDSAMYLCASSLAGTGNEKLFFGSGTQLSVL.

This clone showed up just a few times. The genes are TRBV2 and TRBJ1-5, with a weak D call TRBD1 (6 bases). Germline CDR1 SNHLY, CDR2 FYNNEI. V gave up 6 bases and J gave up 7 bases, with 13 bases separating them. The CDR3 consists of 13 residues. CDR3 sequence: CASRDDTGQPQHF. The CDR3 DNA reads TGTGCCAGCAGAGACGATACAGGGCAGCCCCAGCATTTT.

Turning to this clone: The same CDR3 is also encoded by other DNA sequences in this sample. The genes are TRBV12-3 or TRBV12-4 and TRBJ1-2, with D unclear. Trimming took 1 base from V and 5 from J, leaving 5 bases between them. CDR3 length: 12 amino acids. DNA of the CDR3: TGTGCCAGCAGTTTAGGCCGGTATGGCTACACCTTC. Encoded protein: CASSLGRYGYTF.

The chain carries TRBV18 and TRBJ2-2, with TRBD2 matching 11 bases. Trimming took 3 bases from V and 2 from J; bases not matched to a gene: 5. The CDR3 has 17 residues. Germline-derived CDR1 and CDR2 are KGHSH and LQKENI. The CDR3 protein is CASSPGTSGANTGELFF. DNA for the CDR3: TGTGCCAGCTCACCGGGGACTAGCGGAGCAAACACCGGGGAGCTGTTTTTT. The variable domain in full, completed from reference TRBV18 and TRBJ2-2, reads NAGVMQNPRHLVRRRGQEARLRCSPMKGHSHVYWYRQLPEEGLKFMVYLQKENIIDESGMPKERFSAEFPKEGPSILRIQQVVRGDSAAYFCASSPGTSGANTGELFFGEGSRLTVL.

The CDR3 nucleotides are TGTGCCAGCAGCCCGGGAGGGGGAGCCTATAATTCACCCCTCCACTTT. As protein: CASSPGGGAYNSPLHF. J is TRBJ1-6 and V is TRBV7-2; possibly TRBD1 for D (6 bases). Germline-derived CDR1 and CDR2 are SGHTA and FQGNSA. The CDR3 is 16 residues long. Trimming removed 5 bases at V and 2 bases at J, with 13 bases between.

This clone has just a few counts. The V and J genes are TRBV9 and TRBJ2-5; D unresolved. Germline loops: CDR1 SGDLS, CDR2 YYNGEE. V was pared by 2 bases and J by 3 bases, with 14 bases between. The CDR3 spans 15 residues. The CDR3 nucleotides are TGTGCCAGCAGCGTCGATTTTCTTTCAGAAGAGACCCAGTACTTC. Its protein product is CASSVDFLSEETQYF.

The chain joins TRBV19 to TRBJ2-1; 7 nucleotides agree with TRBD1. Germline trimming cut 4 bases from V and 6 bases from J; bases unmatched to any gene: 9. Germline V gene sequence: CDR1 LNHDA, CDR2 SQIVND (reference sequence). The CDR3 is 15 amino acids. CDR3 loop: CASSTGTVFFNEQFF. DNA of the CDR3: TGTGCCAGTAGTACCGGGACAGTCTTCTTCAATGAGCAGTTCTTC.

This sequence joins TRBV15 and TRBJ1-6; 8 positions match TRBD1. This CDR3 is built from 13 residues. CDR1 and CDR2 from the germline V gene are LNHNV and YYDKDF (reference sequence). V gave up 5 bases and J gave up 9 bases; unmatched junction bases: 3. DNA for the CDR3: TGTGCCACCAGCGAACAGGGGGGTTCACCCCTCCACTTT. Protein product: CATSEQGGSPLHF. Filled out from reference TRBV15 and TRBJ1-6, the complete variable domain reads DAMVIQNPRYQVTQFGKPVTLSCSQTLNHNVMYWYQQKSSQAPKLLFHYYDKDFNNEADTPDNFQSRRPNTSFCFLDIRSPGLGDTAMYLCATSEQGGSPLHFGNGTRLTVT.

The V and J genes are TRBV2 and TRBJ2-3; the match to TRBD2 covers 9 bases. This CDR3 region has 16 residues. Germline assignment: CDR1 SNHLY and CDR2 FYNNEI. The V and J ends lost 3 bases and 2 bases, in that order; junction bases with no gene match: 6. This CDR3 reads CASSDAAGGTTDTQYF. DNA for the CDR3: TGTGCCAGCAGTGACGCGGCGGGGGGGACCACAGATACGCAGTATTTT.

V is TRBV30 and J is TRBJ2-2, with 9 nucleotides matching TRBD2. This CDR3 region has 15 residues. CDR1 is GTSNPN and CDR2 is SVGIG in the germline V gene (reference sequence). Trimming cost V 2 bases and J 3 bases; bases outside gene matches: 4. The CDR3 sequence: CAWSQAGGYTGELFF. CDR3 DNA sequence: TGTGCCTGGAGTCAAGCGGGGGGCTACACCGGGGAGCTGTTTTTT. Full variable domain (remainder filled in from reference TRBV30 and TRBJ2-2): SQTIHQWPATLVQPVGSPLSLECTVEGTSNPNLYWYRQAAGRGLQLLFYSVGIGQISSEVPQNLSASRPQDRQFILSSKKLLLSDSGFYLCAWSQAGGYTGELFFGEGSRLTVL.

Here the CDR3 reads CASSISPSGTNEKLFF. As DNA, the CDR3 is TGTGCCAGTAGTATATCCCCATCGGGAACTAATGAAAAACTGTTTTTT. V is TRBV19 and J is TRBJ1-4; the D is unclear. Germline CDR1 LNHDA, CDR2 SQIVND (reference sequence). V shed 2 bases and J shed 1 base, with 11 bases lying between them. The CDR3 has 16 amino acids.

This clone was detected ten times or more. The rearrangement uses TRBV7-9 and TRBJ1-4; TRBD1 matches at 7 bases. CDR1 is SEHNR, CDR2 FQNEAQ, per germline (reference sequence). With V trimmed by 4 bases and J by 1 base, 3 bases remained unmatched. The CDR3 length is 15 residues. CDR3 sequence: CASSWDSLTNEKLFF. The CDR3 DNA is TGTGCCAGCAGCTGGGACAGCTTAACTAATGAAAAACTGTTTTTT.